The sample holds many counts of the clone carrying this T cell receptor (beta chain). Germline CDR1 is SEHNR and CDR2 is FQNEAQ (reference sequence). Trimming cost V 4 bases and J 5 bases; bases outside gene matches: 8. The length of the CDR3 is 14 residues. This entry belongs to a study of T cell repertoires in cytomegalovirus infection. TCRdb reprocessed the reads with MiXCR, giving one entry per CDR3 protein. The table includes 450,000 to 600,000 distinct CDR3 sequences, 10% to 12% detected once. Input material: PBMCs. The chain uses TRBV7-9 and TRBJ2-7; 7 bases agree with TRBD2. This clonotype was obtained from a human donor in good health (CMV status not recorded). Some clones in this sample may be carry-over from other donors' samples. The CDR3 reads CASSSWTSGDEQYF. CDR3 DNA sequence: TGTGCCAGCAGCTCGTGGACCAGCGGGGACGAGCAGTACTTC.